This is a list of T cell receptor beta chains from one sample in a study of cytomegalovirus exposure and HLA in healthy donors. Profiled with immunoSEQ multiplex PCR; TCRdb holds only in-frame clones, not every one. Among around 120,000 clones, roughly 82% were seen once, and the ten largest hold around 5%. Sequencing was done on a sample of PBMCs. The source of these receptors is a young man in good health and CMV-seronegative. The CDR3 runs from the conserved cysteine through the conserved F or W. The D gene is left open where the match is weak. Clone size, where shown, is once, few, many, or a class for clones that have expanded.

CDR3 DNA: TGTGCCAGCAGCTTACCGGGACAGGGGTCCGGGGAGCTGTTTTTT
CDR3 protein: CASSLPGQGSGELFF
clone size: -
V gene: TRBV7-9
D gene: TRBD1
J gene: TRBJ2-2

CDR3 DNA: TGTGCCAGCAGCTTGAACACAGGGGTTCGGGGCACTGAAGCTTTCTTT
CDR3 protein: CASSLNTGVRGTEAFF
clone size: -
V gene: TRBV5-6
D gene: TRBD1
J gene: TRBJ1-1

CDR3 DNA: TGTGCCAGTAGTATAGTTGTCGTGGGCGACTATGGCTACACCTTC
CDR3 protein: CASSIVVVGDYGYTF
clone size: -
V gene: TRBV19
D gene: -
J gene: TRBJ1-2

CDR3 DNA: TGTGCCAGCAGCCTGAGGGACCCGCGGGACGGGGAGCTGTTTTTT
CDR3 protein: CASSLRDPRDGELFF
clone size: -
V gene: TRBV11-2
D gene: -
J gene: TRBJ2-2

CDR3 DNA: TGTGCCAGCTCACCTAGACGGGTGAGCTCCTACAATGAGCAGTTCTTC
CDR3 protein: CASSPRRVSSYNEQFF
clone size: -
V gene: TRBV18
D gene: -
J gene: TRBJ2-1

CDR3 DNA: TGCGCCAGCCACCGTTACGCGTACAATGAGCAGTTCTTC
CDR3 protein: CASHRYAYNEQFF
clone size: -
V gene: TRBV5-1
D gene: -
J gene: TRBJ2-1

CDR3 DNA: TGTGCCATCAGTGTTAGCGGACCCTACGAGCAGTACTTC
CDR3 protein: CAISVSGPYEQYF
clone size: -
V gene: TRBV10-3
D gene: -
J gene: TRBJ2-7

CDR3 DNA: TGCGCCAGCAGCCCGGACAGGGTTTACGAGCAGTACTTC
CDR3 protein: CASSPDRVYEQYF
clone size: -
V gene: TRBV5-1
D gene: TRBD1
J gene: TRBJ2-7

CDR3 DNA: TGTGCCAGCAGTCTACAGGGGGGGAACTATGGCTACACCTTC
CDR3 protein: CASSLQGGNYGYTF
clone size: -
V gene: TRBV27
D gene: TRBD1
J gene: TRBJ1-2

CDR3 DNA: TGCAGTGCGCCCGGGACTACCGAGCAGTTCTTC
CDR3 protein: CSAPGTTEQFF
clone size: once
V gene: TRBV20-1
D gene: TRBD2
J gene: TRBJ2-1

CDR3 DNA: TGTGCCAGCAGCATCGGGACTAGTCTTAACGAGCAGTACTTC
CDR3 protein: CASSIGTSLNEQYF
clone size: -
V gene: TRBV9
D gene: TRBD2
J gene: TRBJ2-7

CDR3 DNA: TGTGCCAGCAGCTTAAGAGCAGGTTACGAGCAGTACTTC
CDR3 protein: CASSLRAGYEQYF
clone size: -
V gene: TRBV7-6
D gene: -
J gene: TRBJ2-7

CDR3 DNA: TGTGCCAGCAGGGGGACAGGTTCCTACGAGCAGTACTTC
CDR3 protein: CASRGTGSYEQYF
clone size: -
V gene: TRBV27
D gene: TRBD1
J gene: TRBJ2-7

CDR3 DNA: TGTGCCAGCAGCCGACAGGGGTGGGTCGGCGCCACTGAAGCTTTCTTT
CDR3 protein: CASSRQGWVGATEAFF
clone size: -
V gene: TRBV11-2
D gene: TRBD1
J gene: TRBJ1-1

CDR3 DNA: TGCGCCAGCAGGCACCTTTCCCCCGGGGTCAACTATGGCTACACCTTC
CDR3 protein: CASRHLSPGVNYGYTF
clone size: -
V gene: TRBV5-1
D gene: -
J gene: TRBJ1-2

CDR3 DNA: TGTGCCAGCAGCCAGCCCCCCGGGGCAGGGGGCGCTGAGTATGGCTACACCTTC
CDR3 protein: CASSQPPGAGGAEYGYTF
clone size: -
V gene: TRBV14
D gene: TRBD1
J gene: TRBJ1-2

CDR3 DNA: TGTGCCAGCAGTCAGGGGGGAAACACTGAAGCTTTCTTT
CDR3 protein: CASSQGGNTEAFF
clone size: -
V gene: TRBV6-4
D gene: TRBD1
J gene: TRBJ1-1